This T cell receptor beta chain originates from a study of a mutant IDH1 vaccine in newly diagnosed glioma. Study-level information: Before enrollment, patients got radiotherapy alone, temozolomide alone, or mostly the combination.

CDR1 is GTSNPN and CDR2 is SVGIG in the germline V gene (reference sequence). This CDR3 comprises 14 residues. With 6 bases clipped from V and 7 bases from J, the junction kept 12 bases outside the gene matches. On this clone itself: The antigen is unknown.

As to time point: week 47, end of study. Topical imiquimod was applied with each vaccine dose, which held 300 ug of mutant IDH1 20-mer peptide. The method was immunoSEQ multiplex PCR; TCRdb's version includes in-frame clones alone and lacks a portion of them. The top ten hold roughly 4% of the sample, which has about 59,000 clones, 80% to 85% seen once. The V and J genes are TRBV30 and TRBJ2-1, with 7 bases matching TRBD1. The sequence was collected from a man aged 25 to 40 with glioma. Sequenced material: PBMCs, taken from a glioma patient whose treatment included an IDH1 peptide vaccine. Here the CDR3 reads CACDRAGWLNEQFF. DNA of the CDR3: TGTGCCTGTGACAGGGCTGGGTGGTTGAATGAGCAGTTCTTC. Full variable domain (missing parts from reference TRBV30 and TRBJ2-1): SQTIHQWPATLVQPVGSPLSLECTVEGTSNPNLYWYRQAAGRGLQLLFYSVGIGQISSEVPQNLSASRPQDRQFILSSKKLLLSDSGFYLCACDRAGWLNEQFFGPGTRLTVL.